Below are 12 T cell receptor beta chains sequenced from a single sample in a study of blood T cell repertoires in COVID-19. Data came from immunoSEQ multiplex PCR; TCRdb stores just in-frame clones and leaves some out. The table records under 250,000 clones, 85% of them present only once. The specimen was PBMCs or T cells enriched from blood (not recorded which). The receptors derive from a woman aged 45 to 65 with acute COVID-19.

The chain couples TRBV7-3 to TRBJ2-4; 7 nucleotides match TRBD1. Germline V gene sequence: CDR1 SGHTA, CDR2 FQGTGA. The CDR3 runs 16 residues. J lost 0 bases, V lost 0 bases, and 2 bases had no gene match. For the CDR3, the DNA is TGTGCCAGCAGCTTAACAGGGGGCTTAGCCAAAAACATTCAGTACTTC. It specifies CASSLTGGLAKNIQYF.

The V call is TRBV7-9, the J call TRBJ2-2, with D unresolved. The length of the CDR3 is 19 residues. The germline gives CDR1 SEHNR, CDR2 FQNEAQ (reference sequence). V was clipped by 5 bases and J by 3 bases, with 25 bases between them. The CDR3 sequence: CASSQKPLPTIIYTGELFF. CDR3 coding DNA: TGTGCCAGCAGCCAAAAACCCCTACCTACCATTATATACACCGGGGAGCTGTTTTTT.

The V call is TRBV5-1, the J call TRBJ2-6, with TRBD1 identical over 7 bases. V shed 0 bases, J shed 0 bases, and the junction held 6 bases outside the gene matches. The germline gives CDR1 SGHRS, CDR2 YFSETQ. CDR3 length: 18 amino acids. Here the CDR3 reads CASSLGGQASSGANVLTF. The CDR3, as DNA: TGCGCCAGCAGCTTGGGCGGACAGGCTAGCTCTGGGGCCAACGTCCTGACTTTC.

The chain recombines TRBV7-8 with TRBJ2-3; 8 bases fit TRBD2. J lost 4 bases, V lost 1 base, and 4 bases had no gene match. The CDR3 is 15 amino acids. Germline CDR1 SGHVS, CDR2 FQNEAQ. CDR3 residues: CASSLVGSGADTQYF. The CDR3 DNA is TGTGCCAGCAGCTTAGTGGGTAGCGGGGCAGATACGCAGTATTTT.

The chain joins TRBV2 to TRBJ2-7; D not resolved. Trimming cost V 7 bases and J 3 bases, with 10 bases left between them. Germline V CDR1 and CDR2: SNHLY, FYNNEI. The CDR3 covers 12 residues. In DNA form, the CDR3 reads TGTGCCAGCACCCCCCAGGACTACGAGCAGTACTTC. The encoded protein is CASTPQDYEQYF. The complete variable domain, with remaining parts taken from reference TRBV2 and TRBJ2-7, reads EPEVTQTPSHQVTQMGQEVILRCVPISNHLYFYWYRQILGQKVEFLVSFYNNEISEKSEIFDDQFSVERPDGSNFTLKIRSTKLEDSAMYFCASTPQDYEQYFGPGTRLTVT.

Here the CDR3 reads CASSDRDNTRNSPLHF. CDR3 DNA: TGTGCCAGCAGCGACCGGGACAACACCCGTAATTCACCCCTCCACTTT. The chain joins TRBV7-9 to TRBJ1-6; D might be TRBD1 (6 bases). Per germline, CDR1 SEHNR and CDR2 FQNEAQ (reference sequence). V lost 5 bases to trimming and J lost 6 bases, with 17 bases between them. This CDR3 contains 16 residues.

This chain connects TRBV15 to TRBJ1-4; 9 bases match TRBD1. Germline V gives CDR1 LNHNV, CDR2 YYDKDF (reference sequence). The CDR3 is 15 amino acids. With 3 bases clipped from V and 8 bases from J, the junction kept 7 bases outside the gene matches. The CDR3 region is CATSRAGTGNEKLFF. Here the CDR3 DNA reads TGTGCCACCAGCAGGGCCGGGACAGGGAACGAAAAACTGTTTTTT.

V and J are TRBV6-5 and TRBJ1-3; D is unresolved. Trimming stripped 0 bases from V and 4 bases from J, with 7 bases between. The CDR3 covers 14 residues. Per the germline V gene, CDR1 is MNHEY and CDR2 is SVGAGI. The CDR3 sequence: CASSYSLIGNTIYF. The CDR3 DNA reads TGTGCCAGCAGTTACTCGTTAATCGGAAACACCATATATTTT.

The genes are TRBV2 and TRBJ2-1; D may be TRBD1 (6 bases). The CDR3 sequence is 17 residues long. Deletions cut 4 bases from V and 0 bases from J, with 16 bases between. Germline V gives CDR1 SNHLY, CDR2 FYNNEI. The CDR3 DNA reads as TGTGCCAGCAGTGGGGGGCTATGGCCTAGCTCCTACAATGAGCAGTTCTTC. Translated: CASSGGLWPSSYNEQFF.

In nucleotides, the CDR3 is TGTGCCACCAGCGGACAGGGGCTCTGGGAAAAACTGTTTTTT. Encoded protein: CATSGQGLWEKLFF. The chain links TRBV15 to TRBJ1-4; TRBD1 matches 9 bases. J lost 8 bases, V lost 5 bases, and 6 bases had no gene match. Germline loops: CDR1 LNHNV, CDR2 YYDKDF (reference sequence). The CDR3 spans 14 residues.

This clone was detected only once. The chain uses TRBV21-1 and TRBJ2-5; TRBD2, the D gene given by the table, was not confirmed from the DNA. TRBV21-1 is marked as a pseudogene. This CDR3 spans 15 amino acids. CDR3 sequence reads: CASSKVGGEVETQYF. In nucleotides, the CDR3 is TGTGCCAGCAGCAAAGTGGGGGGGGAGGTAGAGACCCAGTACTTC.

The chain employs TRBV5-1 and TRBJ1-2; D is unclear. Germline V lookup: CDR1 SGHRS, CDR2 YFSETQ. The CDR3 totals 18 residues. V lost 0 bases to trimming and J lost 8 bases, with 26 bases between them. CDR3 amino acids: CASSLEPGSFLEFTGYTF. The CDR3 DNA reads as TGCGCCAGCAGCTTGGAACCGGGTAGCTTTCTCGAGTTTACGGGCTACACCTTC.